The 27 T cell receptor beta chains reported below all come from one sample, sequenced in a study of cytomegalovirus exposure and HLA in healthy donors. PCR was performed using 60 Vbeta and 13 Jbeta primers. Some clones are missing from TCRdb's copy, which holds only in-frame ones; the method was immunoSEQ multiplex PCR. Of about 200,000 clones detected, 60% to 80% appear once; the ten largest clones hold 1.5% to 2%. Sequences were obtained from PBMCs. Every receptor here comes from a male donor in good health and CMV-seronegative.

The chain joins TRBV21-1 to TRBJ2-4; TRBD2 is the table's D call, not checked against the DNA. TRBV21-1 is a pseudogene segment. This CDR3 has 16 amino acids. The chain's CDR3 is CASSSAGSGAKNIQYF. The CDR3 DNA reads as TGTGCCAGCAGCTCGGCGGGTTCTGGGGCCAAAAACATTCAGTACTTC.

In its sample, this clone was seen a few times. The V and J genes are TRBV19 and TRBJ2-2; D unclear. Trimming stripped 4 bases from V and 5 bases from J, with 8 bases between. Germline V gene lookup returns CDR1 LNHDA and CDR2 SQIVND (reference sequence). The CDR3 runs 13 residues. CDR3 sequence reads: CASSTTETGELFF. In DNA form, the CDR3 reads TGTGCCAGTAGTACAACAGAGACCGGGGAGCTGTTTTTT.

The V and J genes are TRBV7-9 and TRBJ1-1; weak D call: TRBD1 (6 bases). The CDR3 sequence is 14 residues long. The V end was cut by 1 base, the J end by 4 bases, with 10 bases between. The germline gives CDR1 SEHNR, CDR2 FQNEAQ (reference sequence). CDR3 residues: CASSLEGVGTEAFF. The CDR3, as DNA: TGTGCCAGCAGCTTAGAGGGGGTGGGCACTGAAGCTTTCTTT.

V is TRBV4-3 and J is TRBJ1-6, with D hard to call. Germline V gives CDR1 LGHNA, CDR2 YSLEER. The CDR3 length is 18 residues. V was shortened by 2 bases and J by 0 bases, with 14 bases between the two germline ends. The CDR3 DNA reads as TGCGCCAGCAGCCAATATGGACTCCCAAGCTCCTATAATTCACCCCTCCACTTT. Translating gives CASSQYGLPSSYNSPLHF.

The sample holds a few counts of this clone. The chain couples TRBV2 to TRBJ2-1; 10 bases agree with TRBD1. Looked up from germline, CDR1 is SNHLY and CDR2 is FYNNEI. The CDR3 length is 15 residues. The junction had 7 bases not matched to a gene; V was cut back by 5 bases and J by 6 bases. The CDR3 region has the DNA TGTGCCAGCAGTTTCCGGGACAGGGGCGGCAATGAGCAGTTCTTC. This translates into CASSFRDRGGNEQFF. The complete variable domain, with remaining parts taken from reference TRBV2 and TRBJ2-1, reads EPEVTQTPSHQVTQMGQEVILRCVPISNHLYFYWYRQILGQKVEFLVSFYNNEISEKSEIFDDQFSVERPDGSNFTLKIRSTKLEDSAMYFCASSFRDRGGNEQFFGPGTRLTVL.

The chain has TRBV9 and TRBJ2-1; tentatively, D is TRBD2 (5 bases). CDR3 length: 17 amino acids. Germline CDR1 and CDR2: SGDLS and YYNGEE. V was shortened by 0 bases and J by 2 bases, with 15 bases between the two germline ends. CDR3 amino acids: CASSVASDWPTYNEQFF. DNA for the CDR3: TGTGCCAGCAGCGTAGCTTCGGACTGGCCGACCTACAATGAGCAGTTCTTC.

This chain joins TRBV11-2 and TRBJ2-7, with 13 bases that match TRBD2. J lost 6 bases, V lost 4 bases, and 9 bases had no gene match. This CDR3 is 16 amino acids long. Germline CDR1 reads SGHAT; CDR2 reads FQNNGV. The CDR3 sequence is CASSSLLGLAGVEQYF. Written as DNA, the CDR3 is TGTGCCAGCAGCTCGCTCCTTGGACTAGCGGGAGTCGAGCAGTACTTC.

The chain carries TRBV10-3 and TRBJ2-7; D gene unclear. Trimming removed 4 bases at V and 1 base at J, with 11 bases between. Germline V CDR1 and CDR2: ENHRY, SYGVKD. This CDR3 spans 14 amino acids. The CDR3 here is CAISGVQASYEQYF. The CDR3 region has the DNA TGTGCCATCAGTGGAGTGCAGGCTTCCTACGAGCAGTACTTC.

The DNA for the CDR3 is TGCGCCAGCAGCCACCCCGGGACAGGGACCTACGAGCAGTACTTC. Its translation: CASSHPGTGTYEQYF. The rearrangement uses TRBV4-1 and TRBJ2-5; 9 bases line up with TRBD1. The J call may be incorrect, as the DNA end agrees better with TRBJ2-7. Germline V gene data show CDR1 as MGHRA and CDR2 as YSYEKL. The CDR3 is 15 amino acids.

J is TRBJ2-1 and V is TRBV4-3; possible D gene TRBD2, 5 bases. Trimming pared 1 base from V and 1 base from J, leaving 8 bases between. This CDR3 is built from 15 residues. From germline, CDR1 is LGHNA and CDR2 YSLEER. The chain's CDR3 is CASSQGSGSYNEQFF. CDR3 coding DNA: TGCGCCAGCAGCCAAGGAAGCGGTTCCTACAATGAGCAGTTCTTC.

The chain couples TRBV6-1 to TRBJ2-3; D may be TRBD1 (5 bases). The ends were cut back, 0 bases at V and 4 bases at J, with 14 bases in the middle. Germline CDR1 MNHNS, CDR2 SASEGT. The CDR3 contains 16 residues. The CDR3 spells CASSEAEAGWADTQYF. CDR3 DNA: TGTGCCAGCAGTGAAGCGGAAGCAGGGTGGGCAGATACGCAGTATTTT.

This clone was counted a few times. V is TRBV21-1 and J is TRBJ2-7; the table assigns TRBD2, which was not confirmed against the DNA. TRBV21-1 corresponds to a pseudogene. CDR3 size: 12 residues. CDR3 nucleotides: TGTGCCAGCGGGAGGGGGACCTACGAGCAGTACTTC. This encodes CASGRGTYEQYF.

About this clone: Other DNA variants within this sample encode the same CDR3. The rearrangement uses TRBV7-2 and TRBJ2-3, with TRBD2 identical over 14 bases. The V and J ends lost 1 base and 5 bases, in that order; junction bases with no gene match: 5. This CDR3 comprises 17 residues. Germline V gene sequence: CDR1 SGHTA, CDR2 FQGNSA. CDR3 sequence reads: CASSLVVGTSGRDTQYF. The CDR3 DNA reads as TGTGCCAGCAGCTTAGTAGTAGGGACTAGCGGGAGAGATACGCAGTATTTT.

This clone came up a few times. The chain is built from TRBV4-3 and TRBJ1-1; 7 nucleotides match TRBD1. The junction had 10 bases not matched to a gene; V was cut back by 3 bases and J by 3 bases. Germline V gives CDR1 LGHNA, CDR2 YSLEER. This CDR3 region has 16 residues. CDR3 in DNA: TGCGCCAGCAGCCACTCACCCCCGACAGGGCACACTGAAGCTTTCTTT. It is translated as CASSHSPPTGHTEAFF.

This chain joins TRBV25-1 and TRBJ2-5, with TRBD2 matching 9 bases. Trimming at V came to 8 bases and at J to 5 bases, leaving 0 bases not matched to a gene. Germline values: CDR1 MGHDK, CDR2 SYGVNS. The CDR3 is 11 amino acids. The CDR3: CASAGGETQYF. The CDR3 coding sequence is TGTGCCAGCGCGGGGGGGGAGACCCAGTACTTC.

V is TRBV19 and J is TRBJ2-7; 10 bases map to TRBD1. The trim removed 5 bases at V and 5 bases at J, leaving 6 bases unmatched. Looked up from germline, CDR1 is LNHDA and CDR2 is SQIVND (reference sequence). The CDR3 contains 14 residues. The CDR3 protein is CASSQTGGYDEQYF. CDR3 coding DNA: TGTGCCAGTAGTCAGACAGGGGGCTACGACGAGCAGTACTTC.

The gene calls are TRBV18 and TRBJ2-7, with 7 positions matching TRBD1. The ends lost 5 bases at V and 1 base at J; junction bases unmatched: 5. This CDR3 is built from 14 residues. Per germline, CDR1 KGHSH and CDR2 LQKENI. The CDR3 region has the DNA TGTGCCAGCTCAACCCGGACAGGATCCTACGAGCAGTACTTC. Protein product: CASSTRTGSYEQYF.

This chain uses TRBV7-9 with TRBJ1-4; D not certain. The CDR3 covers 17 residues. Trimming shortened V by 3 bases and J by 2 bases, and 16 bases separated the two germline ends. Germline V gene sequence: CDR1 SEHNR, CDR2 FQNEAQ (reference sequence). The CDR3 region is CASSLTERGWTNEKLFF. The CDR3 DNA sequence: TGTGCCAGCAGCTTGACGGAGCGCGGTTGGACTAATGAAAAACTGTTTTTT.

The chain is built from TRBV6-1 and TRBJ2-5; the D is unclear. Matching the DNA end better, TRBJ2-7 makes the J call doubtful. Germline CDR1 reads MNHNS; CDR2 reads SASEGT. This CDR3 is built from 12 residues. The CDR3 nucleotides read TGTGCCAGCATTGACAACTCCTACGAGCAGTACTTC. It specifies CASIDNSYEQYF.

This clone turned up a few times. The chain recombines TRBV11-3 with TRBJ2-3, with D perhaps TRBD1 (5 bases). Germline V CDR1 and CDR2: SGHNT, YENEEA. The CDR3 is 14 amino acids. Trimming stripped 4 bases from V and 2 bases from J, with 10 bases between. The CDR3 coding sequence is TGTGCCAGCAGCTCCGGACATATCACAGATACGCAGTATTTT. Encoded protein: CASSSGHITDTQYF.

A few counts support this clone. The V call is TRBV10-3, the J call TRBJ2-2; TRBD1 agrees at 10 bases. The V gene end was trimmed by 10 bases and the J gene end by 2 bases; junction bases not matched to a gene: 7. The V gene's germline CDR1 is ENHRY and CDR2 SYGVKD. The CDR3 totals 15 residues. In DNA form, the CDR3 reads TGTGCCACCCTTGACAGGGGGCCAAACACCGGGGAGCTGTTTTTT. Translating gives CATLDRGPNTGELFF.

The V gene is TRBV2, the J gene TRBJ2-2; D is unclear. The CDR3 loop spans 15 amino acids. V was trimmed by 6 bases and J by 1 base, leaving 12 bases between them. Germline lookup yields CDR1 SNHLY and CDR2 FYNNEI. The CDR3 protein is CASRMRTVNTGELFF. In DNA form, the CDR3 reads TGTGCCAGCAGGATGCGAACGGTGAACACCGGGGAGCTGTTTTTT. The full variable domain, rest sourced from reference TRBV2 and TRBJ2-2, is EPEVTQTPSHQVTQMGQEVILRCVPISNHLYFYWYRQILGQKVEFLVSFYNNEISEKSEIFDDQFSVERPDGSNFTLKIRSTKLEDSAMYFCASRMRTVNTGELFFGEGSRLTVL.

This chain links TRBV6-5 with TRBJ1-1, with unresolved D. The V gene lost 4 bases and the J gene lost 1 base, with 10 bases spanning the gap. The CDR3 is made up of 14 amino acids. Germline CDR1 and CDR2: MNHEY and SVGAGI. CDR3 sequence (DNA): TGTGCCAGCAGTTTCCGAGAGGGGAACACTGAAGCTTTCTTT. Amino acid sequence: CASSFREGNTEAFF.

The chain uses TRBV14 and TRBJ1-1, with D unresolved. V lost 2 bases, J lost 4 bases, and 8 bases lay in between. CDR3 length: 13 amino acids. Germline CDR1 reads SGHDN; CDR2 reads FVKESK. The CDR3 here is CASSQTLGTEAFF. The DNA of the CDR3 is TGTGCCAGCAGCCAAACTCTTGGCACTGAAGCTTTCTTT.

The V call is TRBV9, the J call TRBJ2-6; maybe TRBD1 (6 bases). Germline CDR1 and CDR2: SGDLS and YYNGEE. The CDR3 spans 15 residues. Trimming left V 3 bases short and J 4 bases short, with 11 bases between. CDR3 in amino acids: CASSAGVLGANVLTF. CDR3 DNA sequence: TGTGCCAGCAGCGCAGGGGTTTTGGGGGCCAACGTCCTGACTTTC.

The chain couples TRBV29-1 to TRBJ2-7; 10 bases are a match to TRBD1. Germline values: CDR1 SQVTM, CDR2 ANQGSEA. CDR3 length: 13 amino acids. The V gene end was trimmed by 4 bases and the J gene end by 3 bases; junction bases not matched to a gene: 3. The CDR3 region is CSVGGTGDYEQYF. The DNA of the CDR3 is TGCAGCGTTGGCGGGACAGGGGACTACGAGCAGTACTTC.

The chain couples TRBV27 to TRBJ1-1, with TRBD1 as a possible D gene (5 bases). CDR3 size: 14 residues. V was trimmed by 3 bases and J by 5 bases, leaving 13 bases between them. Looked up from germline, CDR1 is MNHEY and CDR2 is SMNVEV (reference sequence). This chain's CDR3 is CASSLGGVGTEAFF. The CDR3 DNA sequence: TGTGCCAGCAGTTTGGGGGGTGTGGGGACTGAAGCTTTCTTT.